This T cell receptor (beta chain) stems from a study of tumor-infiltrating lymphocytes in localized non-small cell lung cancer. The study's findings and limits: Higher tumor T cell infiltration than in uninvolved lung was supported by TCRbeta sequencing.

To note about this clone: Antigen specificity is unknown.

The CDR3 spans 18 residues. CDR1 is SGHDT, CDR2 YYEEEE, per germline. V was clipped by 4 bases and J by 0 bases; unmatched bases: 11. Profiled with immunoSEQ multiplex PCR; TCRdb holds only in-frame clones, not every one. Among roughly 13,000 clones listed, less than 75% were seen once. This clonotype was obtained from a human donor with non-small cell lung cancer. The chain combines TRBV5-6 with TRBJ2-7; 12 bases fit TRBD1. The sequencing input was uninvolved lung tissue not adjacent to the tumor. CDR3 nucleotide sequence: TGTGCCAGCAGCCGGGGACAGGGGGCGGTTATCAGCTCCTACGAGCAGTACTTC. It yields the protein CASSRGQGAVISSYEQYF.